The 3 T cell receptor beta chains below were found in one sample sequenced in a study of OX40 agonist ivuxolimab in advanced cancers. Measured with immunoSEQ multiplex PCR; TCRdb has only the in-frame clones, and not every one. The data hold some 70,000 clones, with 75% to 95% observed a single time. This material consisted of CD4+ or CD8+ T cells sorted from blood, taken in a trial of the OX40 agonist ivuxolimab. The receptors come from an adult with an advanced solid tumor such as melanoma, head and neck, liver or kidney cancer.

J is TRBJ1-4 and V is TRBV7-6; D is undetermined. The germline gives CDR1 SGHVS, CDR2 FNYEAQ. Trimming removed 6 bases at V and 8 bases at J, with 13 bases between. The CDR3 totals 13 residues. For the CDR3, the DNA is TGTGCCAGCAGTAGTTCCCAAGGGGAAAAACTGTTTTTT. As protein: CASSSSQGEKLFF.

The CDR3 DNA reads TGTGCCAGCAATTCTGGGGGGGGTCAGACCCAGTACTTC. This codes for CASNSGGGQTQYF. The chain is built from TRBV2 and TRBJ2-5; 7 nucleotides align to TRBD2. CDR1 SNHLY and CDR2 FYNNEI come from the germline V gene. CDR3 length: 13 amino acids. Unmatched junction bases numbered 8, after V lost 7 bases and J lost 6 bases. The entire variable domain, with the rest obtained from reference TRBV2 and TRBJ2-5, is as follows: EPEVTQTPSHQVTQMGQEVILRCVPISNHLYFYWYRQILGQKVEFLVSFYNNEISEKSEIFDDQFSVERPDGSNFTLKIRSTKLEDSAMYFCASNSGGGQTQYFGPGTRLLVL.

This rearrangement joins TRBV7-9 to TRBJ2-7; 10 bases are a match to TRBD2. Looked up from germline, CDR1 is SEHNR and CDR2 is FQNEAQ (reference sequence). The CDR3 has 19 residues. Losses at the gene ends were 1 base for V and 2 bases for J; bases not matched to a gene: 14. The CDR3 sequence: CASSLEQGAGTSAPYEQYF. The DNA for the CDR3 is TGTGCCAGCAGCTTAGAGCAGGGAGCCGGGACTAGCGCTCCCTACGAGCAGTACTTC. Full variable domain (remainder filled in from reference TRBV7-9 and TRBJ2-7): DTGVSQNPRHKITKRGQNVTFRCDPISEHNRLYWYRQTLGQGPEFLTYFQNEAQLEKSRLLSDRFSAERPKGSFSTLEIQRTEQGDSAMYLCASSLEQGAGTSAPYEQYFGPGTRLTVT.